This TCR beta chain came from a study of T cells after posttransplantation cyclophosphamide. Points from the study as a whole: Later blood repertoires were often dominated by clones from the donor CD8+ memory compartment.

Produced via immunoSEQ multiplex PCR; TCRdb's table is partial and in-frame only. Here the sample spans 11,000 or so clones, 85% to 95% being singletons. This CDR3 is built from 15 residues. V lost 1 base and J lost 3, with 9 bases in between. Germline assignment: CDR1 SGHAT and CDR2 FQNNGV. A remark on this clone: Its antigen is still unknown.

The origin of this receptor is a man aged 30-40 years in good health and a related stem cell transplant donor. The rearrangement links TRBV11-2 to TRBJ2-2, with D perhaps TRBD2 (5 bases). Sequencing used naive CD8+ T cells sorted from PBMCs. CDR3 protein: CASSLAGGDTGELFF. The CDR3 region has the DNA TGTGCCAGCAGCTTAGCCGGAGGAGACACCGGGGAGCTGTTTTTT.